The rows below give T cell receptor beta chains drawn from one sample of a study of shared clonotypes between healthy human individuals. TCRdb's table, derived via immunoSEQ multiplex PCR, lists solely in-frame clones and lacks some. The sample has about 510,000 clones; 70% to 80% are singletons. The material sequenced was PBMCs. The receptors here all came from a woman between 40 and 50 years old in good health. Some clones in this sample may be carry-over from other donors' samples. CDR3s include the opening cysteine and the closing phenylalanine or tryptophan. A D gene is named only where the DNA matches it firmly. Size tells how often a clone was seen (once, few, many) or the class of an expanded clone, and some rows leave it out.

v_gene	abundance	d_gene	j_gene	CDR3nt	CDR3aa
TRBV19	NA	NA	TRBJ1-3	TGTGCCAGTAGTATACCGGACCCCTCTGGAAACACCATATATTTT	CASSIPDPSGNTIYF
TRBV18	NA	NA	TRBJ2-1	TGTGCCAGCTCACGACGGACCACTTTTAATTCCTACAATGAGCAGTTCTTC	CASSRRTTFNSYNEQFF
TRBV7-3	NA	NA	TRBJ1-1	TGTGCCAGCAGCCAACGTGGTGTGGGGCTCGCTGAAGCTTTCTTT	CASSQRGVGLAEAFF
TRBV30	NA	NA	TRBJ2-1	TGTGCCTGGAGTCTTGGTGGGAGCTACAATGAGCAGTTCTTC	CAWSLGGSYNEQFF
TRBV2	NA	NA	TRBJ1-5	TGTGCCAGCAGTGAATCAGACCCGAATCAGCCCCAGCATTTT	CASSESDPNQPQHF
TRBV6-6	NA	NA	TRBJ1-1	TGTGCCAGCAGTTACGAAGGGATGAACACTGAAGCTTTCTTT	CASSYEGMNTEAFF
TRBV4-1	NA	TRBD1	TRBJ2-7	TGCGCCAGCAGCCAAGGACCGGGACAGGGAATTTACGAGCAGTACTTC	CASSQGPGQGIYEQYF
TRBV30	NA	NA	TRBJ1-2	TGTGCCGGGGCGAACTCCGGGTCCCACTATGGCTACACCTTC	CAGANSGSHYGYTF
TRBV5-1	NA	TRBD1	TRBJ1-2	TGCGCCAGCAGCTCAGCCGGGACAGCTAACTATGGCTACACCTTC	CASSSAGTANYGYTF
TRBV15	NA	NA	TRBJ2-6	TGTGCCACCAGCAGAGATTTGACAGCTGGGGCCAACGTCCTGACTTTC	CATSRDLTAGANVLTF
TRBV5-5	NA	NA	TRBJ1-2	TGTGCCAGCAGCCCATCCGGGGCCGAGTCCTATGGCTACACCTTC	CASSPSGAESYGYTF
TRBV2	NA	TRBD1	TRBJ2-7	TGTGCCAGCAGAGCAAGCCGGACAGGGGGAGTTTACGAGCAGTACTTC	CASRASRTGGVYEQYF
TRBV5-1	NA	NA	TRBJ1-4	TGCGCCAGCAGCTTGGCCATCGGGGGCGAAAAACTGTTTTTT	CASSLAIGGEKLFF
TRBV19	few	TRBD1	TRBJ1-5	TGTGCCAGTAGTGCGGTACAGGGGTTTCAGCCCCAGCATTTT	CASSAVQGFQPQHF
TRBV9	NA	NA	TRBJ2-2	TGTGCCAGCAGCGTATCAGGGGAGAACACCGGGGAGCTGTTTTTT	CASSVSGENTGELFF
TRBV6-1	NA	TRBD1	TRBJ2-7	TGTGCCAGCAGTGCCACAGGGGGCGCGAAGGGCGAGCAGTACTTC	CASSATGGAKGEQYF
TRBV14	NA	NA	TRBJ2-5	TGTGCCAGCAGTCCGGGACCGCTCCGAAGCGGGACCCAGTACTTC	CASSPGPLRSGTQYF
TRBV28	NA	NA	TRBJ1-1	TGTGCCAGCAGTCCCGAAGGGAGGAGGTGGGCTTTCTTT	CASSPEGRRWAFF
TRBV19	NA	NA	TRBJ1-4	TGTGCCAGTAGTATAACGCAGGGAACTAATGAAAAACTGTCTTTT	CASSITQGTNEKLSF
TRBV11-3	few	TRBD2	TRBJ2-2	TGTGCCAGCAGCTTATGGGGTAGCGGGAGTGCGACCGGGGAGCTGTTTTTT	CASSLWGSGSATGELFF
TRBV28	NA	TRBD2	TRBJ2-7	TGTGCCAGCAGTTTGGCGGGAGCCCCGGAGCAGTACTTC	CASSLAGAPEQYF
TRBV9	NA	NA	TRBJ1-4	TGTGCCAGCAGCGGTCAGGGGAGCGAAAAACTGTTTTTT	CASSGQGSEKLFF
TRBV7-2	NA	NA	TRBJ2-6	TGTGCCAGCAGCGCACTTAAGGGCTCTGGGGCCAACGTCCTGACTTTC	CASSALKGSGANVLTF
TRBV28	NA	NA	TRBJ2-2	TGTGCCAGCAGCCATGTGGGAGCACTGACCGGGGAGCTGTTTTTT	CASSHVGALTGELFF
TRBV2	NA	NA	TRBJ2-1	TGTGCCAGCAGTGACCTTTCGCGAGGCGAGCAGTTCTTC	CASSDLSRGEQFF
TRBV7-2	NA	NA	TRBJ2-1	TGTGCCAGCAGCTCCCAAGGGGGGGGATACAATGAGCAGTTCTTC	CASSSQGGGYNEQFF
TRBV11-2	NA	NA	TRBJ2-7	TGTGCCAGCAGCTTATTGGGCCACGACTACGAGCAGTACTTC	CASSLLGHDYEQYF
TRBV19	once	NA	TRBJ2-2	TGTGCCAGTAGTATTTCGATATCCACCGGGGAGCTGTTTTTT	CASSISISTGELFF
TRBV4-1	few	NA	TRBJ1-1	TGCGCCAGCAGCCAAGATCAGGGCCCTGACACTGAAGCTTTCTTT	CASSQDQGPDTEAFF
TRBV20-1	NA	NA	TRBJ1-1	TGCAGTGCTAGACCCGACACTGAAGCTTTCTTT	CSARPDTEAFF
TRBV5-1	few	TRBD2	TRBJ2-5	TGCGCCAGCAGCTTTTCGGGGCGGGAGAAAGAGACCCAGTACTTC	CASSFSGREKETQYF
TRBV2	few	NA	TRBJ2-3	TGTGCCAGTAGCATGGGGGGCACAGATACGCAGTATTTT	CASSMGGTDTQYF
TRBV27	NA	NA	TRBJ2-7	TGTGCCAGCAGTTCGAAGACAGGAGCCTACGAGCAGTACTTC	CASSSKTGAYEQYF
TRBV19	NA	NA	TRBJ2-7	TGTGCCAGTAGTCAGGCCGGTAGTGGAGATTACGAGCAGTACTTC	CASSQAGSGDYEQYF
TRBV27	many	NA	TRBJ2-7	TGTGCCAGCAGTTCCTACGAGCAGTACTTC	CASSSYEQYF
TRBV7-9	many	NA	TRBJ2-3	TGTGCCAGCAGCTTAGGCAGGTCCACCACAGATACGCAGTATTTT	CASSLGRSTTDTQYF
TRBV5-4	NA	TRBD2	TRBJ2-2	TGTGCCAGCAGCGCCGGACTAGCGGCCACGAACACCGGGGAGCTGTTTTTT	CASSAGLAATNTGELFF
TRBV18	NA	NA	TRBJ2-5	TGTGCCAGCTCACCAGAGTTTGAGACCCAGTACTTC	CASSPEFETQYF
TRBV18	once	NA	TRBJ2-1	TGTGCCAGCTCACTCACAGGGCCCCATGAGCAGTTCTTC	CASSLTGPHEQFF
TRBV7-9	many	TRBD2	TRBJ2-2	TGTGCCAGCAGCTTAGGCACTAGCGACACCGGGGAGCTGTTTTTT	CASSLGTSDTGELFF
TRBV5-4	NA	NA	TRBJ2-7	TGTGCCAGCAGTAAGGACAGCGGCCGCTACGAGCAGTACTTC	CASSKDSGRYEQYF
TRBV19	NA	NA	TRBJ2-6	TGTGCCAGTAGTGCCCCAGGGCAAGCAAACTCTGGGGCCAACGTCCTGACTTTC	CASSAPGQANSGANVLTF
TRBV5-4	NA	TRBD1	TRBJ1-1	TGTGCCAGCAGACGGGACAGGGAGAACACTGAAGCTTTCTTT	CASRRDRENTEAFF
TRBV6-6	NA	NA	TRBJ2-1	TGTGCCAGCAGCCCCGGGAGTCCATCCTACAATGAGCAGTTCTTC	CASSPGSPSYNEQFF
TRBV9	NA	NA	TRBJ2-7	TGTGCCAGCAGCGTAGCCTCAGGGGCCGAGCAGTACTTC	CASSVASGAEQYF
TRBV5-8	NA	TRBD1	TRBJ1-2	TGTGCCAGCAGCCCCAGAAATCGGGACAGGGTAGGCTACACCTTC	CASSPRNRDRVGYTF